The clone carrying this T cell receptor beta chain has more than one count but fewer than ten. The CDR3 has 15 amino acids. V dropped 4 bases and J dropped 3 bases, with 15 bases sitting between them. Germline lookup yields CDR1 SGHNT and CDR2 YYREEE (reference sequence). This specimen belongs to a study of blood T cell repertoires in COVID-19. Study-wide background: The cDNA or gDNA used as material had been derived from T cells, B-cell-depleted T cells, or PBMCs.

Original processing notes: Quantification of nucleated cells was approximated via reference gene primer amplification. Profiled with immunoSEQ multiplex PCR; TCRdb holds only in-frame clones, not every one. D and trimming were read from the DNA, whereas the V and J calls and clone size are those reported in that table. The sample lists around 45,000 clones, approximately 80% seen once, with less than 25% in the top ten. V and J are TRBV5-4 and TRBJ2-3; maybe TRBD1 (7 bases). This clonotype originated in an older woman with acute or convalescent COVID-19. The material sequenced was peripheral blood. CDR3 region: CASSRGDSLTDTQYF. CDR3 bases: TGTGCCAGCAGCAGGGGGGACAGTTTAACAGATACGCAGTATTTT.